One sample yielded the 5 T cell receptor beta chains listed below, sequenced in a study of Ad26.COV2.S vaccination and SARS-CoV-2 variants. Treatment here: roughly 19 received Ad26.COV2.S at low or high dose, single or two shots; about 5 received placebo; per-sample allocation not given. Following the first vaccine or placebo injection, samples were taken on day 63. Sequencing used immunoSEQ multiplex PCR; TCRdb keeps in-frame clones, though not all of them. The table has some 500,000 clones, nearly 90% seen once. This specimen consisted of peripheral blood, obtained in a trial of Ad26.COV2.S vaccine versus placebo. The receptors come from a person aged 18 to 59 who received the Ad26.COV2.S COVID-19 vaccine or a placebo.

CDR3: CASGVYYEQYV. Here the CDR3 DNA reads TGTGCCAGCGGTGTCTACTACGAGCAGTACGTC. V usage is TRBV2 and J usage is TRBJ2-7; D remains unclear. The ends were cut back, 8 bases at V and 3 bases at J, with 8 bases in the middle. The CDR3 contains 11 residues. Germline values: CDR1 SNHLY, CDR2 FYNNEI.

The chain links TRBV30 to TRBJ1-6, with TRBD1 as a possible D gene (5 bases). The V end lost 6 bases, the J end lost 3 bases, and 15 bases lay between the germline ends. The germline V gene has CDR1 GTSNPN and CDR2 SVGIG (reference sequence). The CDR3 runs 15 residues. The CDR3 DNA reads as TGTGCCTGCCCGACGGGACCAATCTATAATTCACCCCTCCACTTT. This translates into CACPTGPIYNSPLHF.

The rearrangement uses TRBV7-8 and TRBJ1-1; D is possibly TRBD1 (5 bases). Germline V lookup: CDR1 SGHVS, CDR2 FQNEAQ. The CDR3 is 15 residues long. Trimming pared 6 bases from V and 1 base from J, leaving 15 bases between. The CDR3 DNA reads TGTGCCAGCAGTTTATTTTTCGACAGGAACACTGAAGCTTTCTTT. Its protein is CASSLFFDRNTEAFF.

The CDR3 sequence: CASSQSPRAGDEQFF. In DNA, the CDR3 is TGCGCCAGCAGTCAATCCCCCCGGGCCGGGGATGAGCAGTTCTTC. The rearrangement links TRBV23-1 to TRBJ2-1; tentative D call: TRBD2 (5 bases). TRBV23-1 is marked as an open reading frame, function uncertain. Trimming left V 0 bases short and J 8 bases short, with 14 bases between. CDR3 length: 15 residues.

The gene calls are TRBV6-5 and TRBJ2-7, with TRBD1 matching over 8 bases. Trimming cost V 5 bases and J 3 bases; bases outside gene matches: 9. The germline V gene has CDR1 MNHEY and CDR2 SVGAGI. This CDR3 has 15 residues. CDR3 sequence reads: CASSLGGQGFYEQYF. The CDR3 DNA sequence: TGTGCCAGCAGTCTCGGTGGACAGGGTTTCTACGAGCAGTACTTC.